The 22 T cell receptor beta chains below all came from one sample that was sequenced in a study of CD8 T cells in Susac syndrome. When the RNA was reverse transcribed, random hexamers were used with an input of roughly 0.45 to 1 ug. In TCRdb, the immunoSEQ multiplex PCR reads were re-called with MiXCR into one record per CDR3 protein. The table has 160,000 or so distinct CDR3 sequences, around 90% seen once. The sample comprised CD4+ T cells from PBMCs. Receptors were obtained from a human donor in good health.

This clonotype occurred once. The rearrangement links TRBV7-9 to TRBJ2-5; the D call may be TRBD1 or TRBD2 (5 bases each). Trimming left V 1 base short and J 3 bases short, with 12 bases between. Germline loops: CDR1 SEHNR, CDR2 FQNEAQ (reference sequence). The CDR3 runs 15 residues. The CDR3 DNA reads as TGTGCCAGCAGCTTAGGTCTTGGGGGTGAAGAGACCCAGTACTTC. This encodes CASSLGLGGEETQYF. Drawing the rest from reference TRBV7-9 and TRBJ2-5, the complete variable domain is DTGVSQNPRHKITKRGQNVTFRCDPISEHNRLYWYRQTLGQGPEFLTYFQNEAQLEKSRLLSDRFSAERPKGSFSTLEIQRTEQGDSAMYLCASSLGLGGEETQYFGPGTRLLVL.

The V call is TRBV5-1, the J call TRBJ2-6; D possibly matches TRBD1 or TRBD2 (5 bases each). V lost 8 bases and J 0 bases, leaving 21 bases between the germline ends. CDR1 is SGHRS and CDR2 is YFSETQ in the germline V gene. The CDR3 spans 18 residues. The CDR3 bases are TGCGCCAGTTATGGAGGCCGGACAACCTACTCTGGGGCCAACGTCCTGACTTTC. Its protein is CASYGGRTTYSGANVLTF.

V usage is TRBV7-8 and J usage is TRBJ1-6; D remains ambiguous. V was cut by 0 bases and J by 10 bases, with 7 bases left in between. The CDR3 is made up of 13 amino acids. Germline CDR1 is SGHVS and CDR2 is FQNEAQ. The CDR3: CASSLAVRSPLHF. DNA of the CDR3: TGTGCCAGCAGCTTAGCAGTGAGATCACCCCTCCACTTT.

V and J are TRBV7-9 and TRBJ2-5; 7 bases match TRBD1. J lost 3 bases, V lost 3 bases, and 10 bases had no gene match. Germline V gene data show CDR1 as SEHNR and CDR2 as FQNEAQ (reference sequence). The CDR3 is 16 amino acids. As DNA, the CDR3 is TGTGCCAGCAGCTTCGGGCGACAGGGTTCCAAAGAGACCCAGTACTTC. Translated: CASSFGRQGSKETQYF.

Turning to this clonotype: Relative to the germline gene, one junction end is altered; a read error may explain this. The chain recombines TRBV20-1 with TRBJ2-7; 10 nucleotides agree with TRBD2. The CDR3 covers 11 residues. Per germline, CDR1 DFQATT and CDR2 SNEGSKA (reference sequence). DNA for the CDR3: TGCAGTGCCAGAAATAGCGGGAGGCCCCACTTC. It yields the protein CSARNSGRPHF.

The chain is built from TRBV6-5 and TRBJ2-5, with 8 bases lining up with TRBD2. V gave up 0 bases and J gave up 5 bases; unmatched junction bases: 5. CDR1 is MNHEY, CDR2 SVGAGI, per germline. This CDR3 contains 15 residues. CDR3 nucleotide sequence: TGTGCCAGCAGTTACTCAACGGGGGGGCGGGAGACCCAGTACTTC. Amino acids: CASSYSTGGRETQYF.

To note about this clonotype: The CDR3 end shows no conserved phenylalanine or tryptophan, and so a read error is likely. CDR3 protein: CSARDRGTFYEQYL. As DNA, the CDR3 is TGCAGTGCTAGAGATCGGGGGACCTTCTACGAGCAGTACTTG. The V call is TRBV20-1, the J call TRBJ2-7; D might be TRBD2 (6 bases). The CDR3 is 14 amino acids. With 0 bases removed from V and 3 bases from J, the gap between germline ends came to 12 bases. Germline V gene sequence: CDR1 DFQATT, CDR2 SNEGSKA (reference sequence).

The genes are TRBV25-1 and TRBJ2-2; 7 bases map to TRBD1. V shed 10 bases, J shed 0 bases, and the junction held 11 bases outside the gene matches. This CDR3 spans 16 amino acids. CDR1 is MGHDK, CDR2 SYGVNS, per germline. The CDR3 loop is CATNGATGTNTGELFF. CDR3 nucleotide sequence: TGTGCCACCAATGGGGCGACAGGGACGAACACCGGGGAGCTGTTTTTT.

The J gene is TRBJ2-5, the V gene TRBV29-1; D gene unclear. The CDR3 contains 14 residues. Per germline, CDR1 SQVTM and CDR2 ANQGSEA. The germline V and J ends were trimmed by 2 bases and 6 bases, with 16 bases remaining between them. The CDR3 DNA sequence: TGCAGCGTTGAAATGGACGGACCTGATAAGACCCAGTACTTC. Translating gives CSVEMDGPDKTQYF.

The J gene is TRBJ2-3, the V gene TRBV28, with D tentatively TRBD1 or TRBD2 (5 bases each). This CDR3 is 13 amino acids long. Germline-derived CDR1 and CDR2 are MDHEN and SYDVKM. The V and J ends lost 5 bases and 6 bases respectively, with 12 bases between them. In DNA form, the CDR3 reads TGTGCCAGCAGTCCCGGGGCGCCGGATACGCAGTATTTT. Protein: CASSPGAPDTQYF.

The J gene is TRBJ2-1, the V gene TRBV9, with 13 bases aligning to TRBD2. There are 17 residues in the CDR3. Germline V gene lookup returns CDR1 SGDLS and CDR2 YYNGEE. Germline trimming cut 3 bases from V and 2 bases from J; bases unmatched to any gene: 5. The CDR3 nucleotides read TGTGCCAGCAGCGAAGGACTAGCGGGGGCCCCCTACAATGAGCAGTTCTTC. It yields the protein CASSEGLAGAPYNEQFF.

J is TRBJ2-7 and V is TRBV12-3 or TRBV12-4, with 7 bases fitting TRBD1. The V segment lost 8 bases and the J segment 4 bases; nucleotides outside the gene matches: 8. The CDR3 covers 13 residues. The CDR3 is CASQRQGTYEQYF. CDR3 in DNA: TGTGCCAGCCAGAGACAGGGTACATACGAGCAGTACTTC.

This chain joins TRBV5-1 and TRBJ1-1; no clear D gene. The V end was cut by 2 bases, the J end by 7 bases, with 12 bases between. The CDR3 sequence is 13 residues long. Looked up from germline, CDR1 is SGHRS and CDR2 is YFSETQ. The CDR3 region is CASSFGEFGEAFF. The CDR3 bases are TGCGCCAGCAGCTTTGGGGAATTCGGTGAAGCTTTCTTT.

Concerning this clonotype: An end of the junction does not agree with germline; a read error may underlie this. The V gene is TRBV2, the J gene TRBJ2-7, with no clear D. This CDR3 has 13 residues. Germline V lookup: CDR1 SNHLY, CDR2 FYNNEI. CDR3 bases: TGTGCCAGCAATGAAAGAGTGATCTACGAGCAGTACTTC. It yields the protein CASNERVIYEQYF.

The rearrangement joins TRBV5-1 to TRBJ2-1, with 7 bases lining up with TRBD2. J gave up 2 bases and V 1 base, and 3 bases lay outside the gene matches. Germline assignment: CDR1 SGHRS and CDR2 YFSETQ. The CDR3 length is 15 residues. The DNA for the CDR3 is TGCGCCAGCAGCTTGACTAGCGCGGCCTACAATGAGCAGTTCTTC. It codes for CASSLTSAAYNEQFF.

In regard to this clonotype: The DNA is left out, because the CDR3 cannot be placed on it with certainty; the CDR3 is given as TCRdb lists it. This sequence joins TRBV12-3 or TRBV12-4 and TRBJ2-3. The CDR3 contains 13 residues when both ends are counted. This chain's CDR3 is CASSSSGTDTQYF.

The V gene is TRBV4-1, the J gene TRBJ1-1; perhaps TRBD1 as D (5 bases). From germline, CDR1 is MGHRA and CDR2 YSYEKL. The CDR3 is made up of 14 amino acids. CDR3 coding DNA: TGCGTCAGTCGGGGACCCCTCGTTGGCACTGAAGCTTTCTTT. Encoded protein: CVSRGPLVGTEAFF.

This clonotype appeared once. The chain combines TRBV6-4 with TRBJ2-2, with 7 bases that match TRBD2. V dropped 7 bases and J dropped 0; count of bases not matched to a gene: 11. Germline V gene data show CDR1 as MRHNA and CDR2 as SNTAGT. The CDR3 is 17 amino acids. The CDR3: CASIPMAGAPNTGELFF. The CDR3, as DNA: TGTGCCAGCATACCTATGGCGGGAGCGCCGAACACCGGGGAGCTGTTTTTT.

The chain couples TRBV28 to TRBJ1-2; D is unclear. V shed 8 bases and J shed 1 base, with 8 bases lying between them. The CDR3 totals 12 residues. Germline-derived CDR1 and CDR2 are MDHEN and SYDVKM. The chain's CDR3 is CASGRHNYGYTF. The CDR3 DNA follows: TGTGCCAGCGGCCGCCATAACTATGGCTACACCTTC.

The gene calls are TRBV20-1 and TRBJ2-1; D not certain. Looked up from germline, CDR1 is DFQATT and CDR2 is SNEGSKA (reference sequence). The CDR3 is made up of 12 amino acids. The CDR3 DNA follows: TGCAGCGCCCTCTTGCAATACAATGAGCAGTTCTTC. Its protein is CSALLQYNEQFF.

The V call is TRBV7-9, the J call TRBJ1-2; 9 bases are a match to TRBD1. Trimming removed 4 bases from V and 8 bases from J; junction bases left unmatched: 11. The CDR3 is 15 residues long. Germline CDR1 is SEHNR and CDR2 is FQNEAQ (reference sequence). The CDR3: CASSSTGGAVQGYTF. The DNA of the CDR3 is TGTGCCAGCAGCTCCACAGGGGGCGCGGTTCAAGGCTACACCTTC.

The chain combines TRBV7-9 with TRBJ2-7; TRBD2 is a possible D gene (6 bases). The CDR3 is 17 amino acids. Per germline, CDR1 SEHNR and CDR2 FQNEAQ (reference sequence). Between the trimmed V and J ends, which lost 4 bases and 0 bases, there was a span of 19 bases. The CDR3 sequence is CASSSTGGRLVSYEQYF. CDR3 in DNA: TGTGCCAGCAGCTCGACCGGGGGACGGCTAGTCTCCTACGAGCAGTACTTC.